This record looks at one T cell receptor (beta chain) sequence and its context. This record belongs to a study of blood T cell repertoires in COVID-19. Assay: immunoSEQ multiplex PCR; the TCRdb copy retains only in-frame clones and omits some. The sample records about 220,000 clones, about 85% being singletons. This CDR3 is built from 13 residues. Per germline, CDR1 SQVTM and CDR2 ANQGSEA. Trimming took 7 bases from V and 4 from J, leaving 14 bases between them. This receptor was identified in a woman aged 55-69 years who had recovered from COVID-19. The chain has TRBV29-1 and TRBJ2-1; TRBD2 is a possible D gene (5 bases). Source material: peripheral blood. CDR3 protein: CSGLGRGYNEQFF. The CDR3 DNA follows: TGCAGCGGACTCGGACGGGGATACAATGAGCAGTTCTTC.